These 15 T cell receptor beta chains share one sample of origin, sequenced in a study of T cell responses to AZD1222 COVID-19 vaccine. Assay: immunoSEQ multiplex PCR; the TCRdb copy retains only in-frame clones and omits some. The sample records under 150,000 clones, around 90% being singletons. This material consisted of peripheral blood, taken 28 days after the second AZD1222 dose. These receptors were obtained from an adult who received the AZD1222 COVID-19 vaccine.

The rearrangement links TRBV27 to TRBJ1-6; D is uncertain. This CDR3 spans 14 amino acids. Germline values: CDR1 MNHEY, CDR2 SMNVEV (reference sequence). Trimming took off 3 bases at V and 7 bases at J, with 10 bases between the two ends. In DNA form, the CDR3 reads TGTGCCAGCAGTTTGAGGGAGGGAAATTCACCCCTCCACTTT. It encodes CASSLREGNSPLHF.

Here the CDR3 reads CASSFSGGGPTGELFF. The CDR3 bases are TGTGCCAGCAGCTTTTCGGGAGGGGGGCCCACCGGGGAGCTGTTTTTT. This chain joins TRBV9 and TRBJ2-2, with 8 positions matching TRBD2. The CDR3 consists of 16 residues. V trimming: 4 bases; J trimming: 4 bases; junction bases outside the gene matches: 9. Germline CDR1 is SGDLS and CDR2 is YYNGEE. The whole variable domain, filled in from reference TRBV9 and TRBJ2-2, reads DSGVTQTPKHLITATGQRVTLRCSPRSGDLSVYWYQQSLDQGLQFLIQYYNGEERAKGNILERFSAQQFPDLHSELNLSSLELGDSALYFCASSFSGGGPTGELFFGEGSRLTVL.

There are a few counts of this clone. The chain employs TRBV2 and TRBJ1-1, with 8 bases that match TRBD1. This CDR3 is built from 13 residues. J was trimmed by 10 bases and V by 8 bases; bases with no gene match: 12. The germline V gene encodes CDR1 SNHLY and CDR2 FYNNEI. The CDR3 sequence is CASGGQATWGAFF. In DNA form, the CDR3 reads TGTGCCAGCGGGGGACAGGCGACCTGGGGAGCTTTCTTT.

The chain recombines TRBV10-3 with TRBJ1-5; 7 nucleotides line up with TRBD1. Germline loops: CDR1 ENHRY, CDR2 SYGVKD. CDR3 length: 13 residues. J was trimmed by 5 bases and V by 7 bases; bases with no gene match: 5. The CDR3 DNA is TGTGCCATCATCTTAACAGGGGATCAGCCCCAGCATTTT. It encodes CAIILTGDQPQHF.

V gene TRBV5-1 combines with J gene TRBJ2-7, with TRBD2 matching 8 bases. With V trimmed by 0 bases and J by 2 bases, 4 bases remained unmatched. This CDR3 comprises 15 residues. Looked up from germline, CDR1 is SGHRS and CDR2 is YFSETQ. DNA for the CDR3: TGCGCCAGCAGCTTGGAAGGACTAGCCGCCTACGAGCAGTACTTC. Its protein is CASSLEGLAAYEQYF.

This chain connects TRBV6-6 to TRBJ1-5, with TRBD1 identical over 10 bases. The CDR3 loop spans 15 amino acids. With 5 bases clipped from V and 4 bases from J, the junction kept 5 bases outside the gene matches. Per the germline V gene, CDR1 is MNHNY and CDR2 is SVGAGI (reference sequence). The CDR3 reads CASSGDRGRNQPQHF. CDR3 DNA: TGTGCCAGCAGTGGAGACAGGGGGCGTAATCAGCCCCAGCATTTT.

This clone appeared a single time. The chain recombines TRBV6-5 with TRBJ2-1; weak D call: TRBD1 (5 bases). V was clipped by 3 bases and J by 9 bases, with 9 bases between them. This CDR3 is 12 amino acids long. From germline, CDR1 is MNHEY and CDR2 SVGAGI. The CDR3 here is CASSYSQGEQFF. The CDR3 DNA reads TGTGCCAGCAGTTATTCCCAGGGTGAGCAGTTCTTC.

The chain is built from TRBV18 and TRBJ2-2; the D gene is possibly TRBD1 (5 bases). Germline loops: CDR1 KGHSH, CDR2 LQKENI. V was shortened by 3 bases and J by 7 bases, with 12 bases between the two germline ends. This CDR3 contains 14 residues. CDR3 sequence (DNA): TGTGCCAGCTCACCGAACCTACAGGACGGGGAGCTGTTTTTT. This codes for CASSPNLQDGELFF.

This chain connects TRBV6-5 to TRBJ2-7; 9 bases align to TRBD2. The CDR3 contains 14 residues. V was clipped by 5 bases and J by 0 bases; unmatched bases: 2. Germline-derived CDR1 and CDR2 are MNHEY and SVGAGI. CDR3 sequence reads: CASSQTSGSYEQYF. In DNA form, the CDR3 reads TGTGCCAGCAGTCAGACTAGCGGCTCCTACGAGCAGTACTTC.

The chain employs TRBV5-5 and TRBJ2-2; D call uncertain. The germline CDR1 and CDR2 sequences are SGHKS and YYEKEE (reference sequence). The CDR3 totals 16 residues. The V end lost 2 bases, the J end lost 5 bases, and 16 bases lay between the germline ends. In nucleotides, the CDR3 is TGTGCCAGCAGCTTTTCTGGAATGCTTGGGACCGGGGAGCTGTTTTTT. It specifies CASSFSGMLGTGELFF.

The chain carries TRBV6-5 and TRBJ1-1, with 7 bases fitting TRBD1. Germline V gives CDR1 MNHEY, CDR2 SVGAGI. After removal of 5 bases from V and 2 bases from J, the junction contained 5 bases not matched to a gene. The CDR3 is 14 residues long. The CDR3 bases are TGTGCCAGCAGTCCTGACAGGGTAAACACTGAAGCTTTCTTT. It codes for CASSPDRVNTEAFF.

CDR3 sequence: CATSRDQQNYGYTF. Written as DNA, the CDR3 is TGTGCCACCAGCAGAGATCAACAGAACTATGGCTACACCTTC. The chain has TRBV15 and TRBJ1-2; D is undetermined. The CDR3 contains 14 residues. V gave up 0 bases and J gave up 2 bases, with 7 bases separating them. Per germline, CDR1 LNHNV and CDR2 YYDKDF (reference sequence).

The chain has TRBV12-3 or TRBV12-4 and TRBJ1-6; 8 positions match TRBD1. J lost 9 bases, V lost 6 bases, and 4 bases had no gene match. The CDR3 spans 13 residues. The CDR3 protein is CASRPGGSSPLHF. CDR3 in DNA: TGTGCCAGCAGACCAGGGGGCAGTTCACCCCTCCACTTT.

This chain links TRBV5-1 with TRBJ2-2; 13 bases are shared with TRBD2. Germline V gene sequence: CDR1 SGHRS, CDR2 YFSETQ. This CDR3 comprises 18 residues. J gave up 3 bases and V 3 bases, and 8 bases lay outside the gene matches. Here the CDR3 reads CASSSSTSGRPDTGELFF. The CDR3 DNA follows: TGCGCCAGCAGCTCTTCGACTAGCGGGAGGCCCGACACCGGGGAGCTGTTTTTT. Full variable domain (remainder filled in from reference TRBV5-1 and TRBJ2-2): KAGVTQTPRYLIKTRGQQVTLSCSPISGHRSVSWYQQTPGQGLQFLFEYFSETQRNKGNFPGRFSGRQFSNSRSEMNVSTLELGDSALYLCASSSSTSGRPDTGELFFGEGSRLTVL.

DNA of the CDR3: TGTGCCAGTAGTCTACAGGGGGCCGGCAATCAGCCCCAGCATTTT. It encodes CASSLQGAGNQPQHF. The genes are TRBV19 and TRBJ1-5; 9 bases agree with TRBD1. The V gene's germline CDR1 is LNHDA and CDR2 SQIVND (reference sequence). The CDR3 covers 15 residues. V lost 5 bases, J lost 2 bases, and 4 bases stayed unmatched.